This T cell receptor beta chain was sequenced during a study of response to subunit inactivated influenza vaccine. TCRdb re-derived calls from the RT-PCR reads in MiXCR, one entry per CDR3 protein. The repertoire includes around 570,000 distinct CDR3 sequences, roughly 8.2% of them detected once, and 10% to 15% sits in the top ten. V was cut by 3 bases and J by 0 bases, with 12 bases left in between. Germline loops: CDR1 LGHNA, CDR2 YSLEER. The CDR3 consists of 16 residues. As for this clonotype: Antigen: not known.

The study, taken as a whole, reports: A suggestion made by the authors is that each seasonal influenza vaccination recruits few new T cells.

The chain couples TRBV4-3 to TRBJ1-3; D uncertain. This clonotype originated in a man aged 45 to 70 who received an inactivated influenza vaccine. The sample consisted of PBMCs from blood, taken 23 months after vaccination. CDR3 residues: CASSQEGDYSGNTIYF. The CDR3 region has the DNA TGCGCCAGCAGCCAGGAAGGCGACTACTCTGGAAACACCATATATTTT.